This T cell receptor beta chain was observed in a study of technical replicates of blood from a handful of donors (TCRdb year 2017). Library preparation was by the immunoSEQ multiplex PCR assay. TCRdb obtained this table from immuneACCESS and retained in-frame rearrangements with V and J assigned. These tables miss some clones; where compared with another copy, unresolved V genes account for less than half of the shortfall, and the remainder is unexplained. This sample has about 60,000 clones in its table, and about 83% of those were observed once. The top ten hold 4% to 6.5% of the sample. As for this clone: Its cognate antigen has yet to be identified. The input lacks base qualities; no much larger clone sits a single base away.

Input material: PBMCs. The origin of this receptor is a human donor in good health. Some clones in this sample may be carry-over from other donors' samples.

The DNA is as follows: TGTGCCAGCAGCGCACCGGGACAGGGCTCTTACGAGCAGTACTTC. This yields the protein CASSAPGQGSYEQYF. This receptor chain uses TRBV5-4 and TRBJ2-7; 9 of the junction bases match TRBD1. Unmatched junction bases come to 9, with V trimmed by 4 bases and J by 4 bases. CDR1 and CDR2, per the germline V gene (reference sequence), are SGHNT and YYREEE. The CDR3 goes from the cysteine to the phenylalanine over 15 residues. The retained sequence is limited to the CDR3, 45 bases, with the frame set at the first base.